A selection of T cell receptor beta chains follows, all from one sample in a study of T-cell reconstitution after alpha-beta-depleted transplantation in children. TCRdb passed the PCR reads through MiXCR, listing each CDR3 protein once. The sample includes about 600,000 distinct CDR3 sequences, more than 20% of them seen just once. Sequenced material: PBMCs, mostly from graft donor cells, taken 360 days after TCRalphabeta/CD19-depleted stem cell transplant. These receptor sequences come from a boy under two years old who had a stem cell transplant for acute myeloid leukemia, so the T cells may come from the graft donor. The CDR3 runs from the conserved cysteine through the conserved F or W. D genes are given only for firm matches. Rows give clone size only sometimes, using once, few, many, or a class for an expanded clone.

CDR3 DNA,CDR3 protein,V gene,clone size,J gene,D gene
TGTGCCAGCAGCTTAATTGCCGGAGGGGGGGGGCCCTACAATGAGCAGTTCTTC,CASSLIAGGGGPYNEQFF,TRBV7-3,.,TRBJ2-1,.
TGTGCCAGCAGTTTAGGAACCCTTGCAACTAATGAAAAACTGTTTTTT,CASSLGTLATNEKLFF,TRBV12-3/TRBV12-4,.,TRBJ1-4,.
TGTGCCATCAGTGCAAGCCCGGGACTAGCGGGGGAAGAGACCCAGTACTTC,CAISASPGLAGEETQYF,TRBV10-3,.,TRBJ2-5,TRBD2
TGTGCCAGCAAAGCTTTGGGGGGTTCCTACAATGAGCAGTTCTTC,CASKALGGSYNEQFF,TRBV6-1,.,TRBJ2-1,.
TGCAGCGTCGGGGACTCCCCGTTCTTC,CSVGDSPFF,TRBV29-1,few,TRBJ2-1,.
TGTGCCAGCAGCTTAGGGAGAGACACTGAAGCTTTCTTT,CASSLGRDTEAFF,TRBV12-3/TRBV12-4,many,TRBJ1-1,.
TGCGCCAGCAGTGTGGGCCACCGAGCCACAGATACGCAGTATTTT,CASSVGHRATDTQYF,TRBV10-2,few,TRBJ2-3,.
TGTGCCAGCAGTTTGGGCCAGGGAAATAATTCACCCCTCCACTTT,CASSLGQGNNSPLHF,TRBV12-3/TRBV12-4,few,TRBJ1-6,.
TGTGCCAGCAGTCTACAGGGGGAAGAGACCCAGTACTTC,CASSLQGEETQYF,TRBV5-1,many,TRBJ2-5,TRBD1
TGTGCCAGCAGCTCCGACCCCTCATTAGAGACCCAGTACTTC,CASSSDPSLETQYF,TRBV11-2,few,TRBJ2-5,.
TGTGCCAGCAGCGAGACAGGGGTTGAGCAGTTCTTC,CASSETGVEQFF,TRBV11-2,.,TRBJ2-1,TRBD1
TGTGCCAGCAGTGTACTAGCGGGGGCCTTCACAGATACGCAGTATTTT,CASSVLAGAFTDTQYF,TRBV27,.,TRBJ2-3,TRBD2
TGCGCCAGCAGCCAAGATTCGGGGCGCGCGCAGTATTTT,CASSQDSGRAQYF,TRBV4-3,.,TRBJ2-3,.
TGTGCCACCAGCAGAGATCGAGCGGGGGTTCGAGATACGCAGTATTTT,CATSRDRAGVRDTQYF,TRBV15,many,TRBJ2-3,TRBD2
TGTGCCAGCAGTTATGGACAGCTCATGAACACTGAAGCTTTCTTT,CASSYGQLMNTEAFF,TRBV6-5,.,TRBJ1-1,.
TGTGCCAGCAGCGCTGAGTTGAACTCGAACACTGAAGCTTTCTTT,CASSAELNSNTEAFF,TRBV9,.,TRBJ1-1,.
TGCAGTGCTCAGGACCCCCGCAATGAGCAGTTCTTC,CSAQDPRNEQFF,TRBV20-1,many,TRBJ2-1,.
TGTGCCAGCAGCTTAGATGGCCGGACAGCAGGGACAGATACGCAGTATTTT,CASSLDGRTAGTDTQYF,TRBV11-2,many,TRBJ2-3,.
TGTGCCACCAGTGAGCCCGGACTATCCCAAGAGACCCAGTACTTC,CATSEPGLSQETQYF,TRBV24-1,.,TRBJ2-5,.
TGTGCCAGCACCCTCGACAGGGGAAGGTACAATGAGCAGTTCTTC,CASTLDRGRYNEQFF,TRBV12-3/TRBV12-4,few,TRBJ2-1,TRBD1
TGCGCCAGCAGCCCTCGTTTCTCAGGGGAGTTTAATTCACCCCTCCACTTT,CASSPRFSGEFNSPLHF,TRBV5-1,.,TRBJ1-6,.
TGTGCCAGCAGCTTATCTTCGGCGGGGAGAAACTATGGCTACACCTTC,CASSLSSAGRNYGYTF,TRBV7-9,.,TRBJ1-2,.
TGTGCCAGCAGCTTGGACAGGGGTACTGGGGCCAACGTCCTGACTTTC,CASSLDRGTGANVLTF,TRBV9,few,TRBJ2-6,TRBD1
TGTGCCAGTAGTATGTCAGCGGGGGGCACGGGGAATGAGCAGTTCTTC,CASSMSAGGTGNEQFF,TRBV19,many,TRBJ2-1,TRBD2
TGCAGTGCTGCCGATACCGGGACAGGCCTCACAGATACGCAGTATTTT,CSAADTGTGLTDTQYF,TRBV20-1,.,TRBJ2-3,TRBD1
TGCGCCAGCAGCCAAGATTTTCGCCAATACAATGAGCAGTTCTTC,CASSQDFRQYNEQFF,TRBV4-3,many,TRBJ2-1,.
TGTGCCAGCAGTGAAATGGGGGACGGGGAAAACATTCAGTACTTC,CASSEMGDGENIQYF,TRBV25-1,many,TRBJ2-4,.
TGCAGTGCTCTGCGGACTAGCGGGGAAGAGACCCAGTACTTC,CSALRTSGEETQYF,TRBV20-1,few,TRBJ2-5,TRBD2
TGCAGTGCCCTACGGGACATGAAAGGCTACACCTTC,CSALRDMKGYTF,TRBV20-1,few,TRBJ1-2,.
TGTGCCAGCACCCCTAGACAGGGCGGTGAAAAACTGTTTTTT,CASTPRQGGEKLFF,TRBV12-3/TRBV12-4,few,TRBJ1-4,TRBD1
TGTGCCAGCAACCATGCAGGGTACTACGAGCAGTACTTC,CASNHAGYYEQYF,TRBV5-4,many,TRBJ2-7,.
TGTGCCAGCAGCTTTCTCGGGGAGAGCTCCTACAATGAGCAGTTCTTC,CASSFLGESSYNEQFF,TRBV7-2,few,TRBJ2-1,.
TGTGCCAGCAGTTATGGATCACCCCTCCACTTT,CASSYGSPLHF,TRBV28,few,TRBJ1-6,.
TGTGCCAGCAGCTCCGTGGGGCCCGGGAATACGCAGTATTTT,CASSSVGPGNTQYF,TRBV11-2,.,TRBJ2-3,.
TGTGCCAGCCATCCGGACAGTTATTCACCCCTCCACTTT,CASHPDSYSPLHF,TRBV7-9,.,TRBJ1-6,.
TGCAGCGTTGAAGGGGGGACAGGGGCTAACTATGGCTACACCTTC,CSVEGGTGANYGYTF,TRBV29-1,.,TRBJ1-2,TRBD1
TGTGCCAGCAGCTCCTGGGCCGACACAGATACGCAGTATTTT,CASSSWADTDTQYF,TRBV7-2,.,TRBJ2-3,.
TGCAGTGCTCGCCGACTAGCGGGGGGCGGCGAGCAGTACTTC,CSARRLAGGGEQYF,TRBV20-1,many,TRBJ2-7,TRBD2
TGCAGTGCTCTACAGGGGAGGAACACCATATATTTT,CSALQGRNTIYF,TRBV20-1,.,TRBJ1-3,TRBD1
TGTGCCAGCAGTTTAAGCCTCGGTCGAGGCACCCCGGGCGAGCAGTACTTC,CASSLSLGRGTPGEQYF,TRBV27,few,TRBJ2-7,.
TGTGCCAGCAGTTTATACAGGGCCACTGAAGCTTTCTTT,CASSLYRATEAFF,TRBV27,.,TRBJ1-1,.
TGTGCCAGCAGTGAATTCGGGATGACAGTTGAAGCTTTCTTT,CASSEFGMTVEAFF,TRBV25-1,few,TRBJ1-1,.
TGCAGCACGCGGAGGGGGGTAGCGCAGTATTTT,CSTRRGVAQYF,TRBV20-1,few,TRBJ2-3,.
TGTGCCAGCAGCTTGATGGGCCCGGGGGGCTACACCTTC,CASSLMGPGGYTF,TRBV5-6,many,TRBJ1-2,.
TGTGCCAGCAGTGAGCGCCCACAGGGGAACACTGAAGCTTTCTTT,CASSERPQGNTEAFF,TRBV12-3/TRBV12-4,many,TRBJ1-1,.
TGCAGTGCTAGTCAGGGGTTCGCTTTCTTT,CSASQGFAFF,TRBV20-1,few,TRBJ1-1,.
TGTGCCAGCAGGTCCCCCGGCGGGGGGCGCTTCAATGAGCAGTTCTTC,CASRSPGGGRFNEQFF,TRBV11-2,.,TRBJ2-1,TRBD2
TGTGCCCTCTCTCCGGGGGGGCTGCGTACAGATACGCAGTATTTT,CALSPGGLRTDTQYF,TRBV6-1,few,TRBJ2-3,TRBD2
TGCAGTGCTAGCCAAGGGGTCAAAAACATTCAGTACTTC,CSASQGVKNIQYF,TRBV20-1,few,TRBJ2-4,.
TGTGCCAGCAGTTTTGTTGCCGACCTCGGGAACACTGAAGCTTTCTTT,CASSFVADLGNTEAFF,TRBV12-3/TRBV12-4,many,TRBJ1-1,.